This is a list of T cell receptor beta chains from one sample in a study of regulatory T cells in long-lasting Graves disease. TCRdb independently ran MiXCR on the multiplex PCR reads; one entry per CDR3 protein. Counted here are 400,000 to 450,000 distinct CDR3 sequences, 20% to 30% occurring once; the ten biggest clones make up about 27%. The sequences come from peripheral blood mononuclear cells (PBMCs), collected when the disease was refractory, from a patient treated with antithyroid drugs. All receptors come from a female donor with Graves disease. Both conserved end residues are part of each CDR3. A D gene is named only where the DNA matches it firmly. The listing skips clone size in some rows; elsewhere it reads once, few, many or a size class.

j_call: TRBJ1-5
v_call: TRBV7-2
d_call: NA
clone_size: few
cdr3_aa: CASSLFGGGNQPQHF
cdr3_nt: TGTGCCAGCAGCTTATTTGGGGGAGGCAATCAGCCCCAGCATTTT

j_call: TRBJ2-5
v_call: TRBV6-2/TRBV6-3
d_call: TRBD2
clone_size: many
cdr3_aa: CASSRTSGRAGYQETQYF
cdr3_nt: TGTGCCAGCAGTCGGACTAGCGGGAGGGCCGGGTACCAAGAGACCCAGTACTTC

j_call: TRBJ1-1
v_call: TRBV5-1
d_call: NA
clone_size: few
cdr3_aa: CASSLQPGQMEAFF
cdr3_nt: TGCGCCAGCAGCTTGCAGCCAGGGCAAATGGAAGCTTTCTTT

j_call: TRBJ2-5
v_call: TRBV2
d_call: NA
clone_size: many
cdr3_aa: CASRGRFSGETQYF
cdr3_nt: TGTGCCAGCAGAGGACGGTTTTCCGGGGAGACCCAGTACTTC

j_call: TRBJ2-7
v_call: TRBV28
d_call: NA
clone_size: many
cdr3_aa: CASSYLQGTRYEQYF
cdr3_nt: TGTGCCAGCAGCTACCTACAGGGTACGAGATACGAGCAGTACTTC

j_call: TRBJ1-1
v_call: TRBV7-6
d_call: NA
clone_size: many
cdr3_aa: CASSLVELDLNTEAFF
cdr3_nt: TGTGCCAGCAGCTTAGTCGAATTGGATCTGAACACTGAAGCTTTCTTT

j_call: TRBJ1-3
v_call: TRBV20-1
d_call: NA
clone_size: NA
cdr3_aa: CSADRMGNTIYF
cdr3_nt: TGCAGTGCGGATAGAATGGGAAACACCATATATTTT

j_call: TRBJ1-2
v_call: TRBV5-4
d_call: NA
clone_size: NA
cdr3_aa: CASSLAEDGYTF
cdr3_nt: TGTGCCAGCAGTCTGGCAGAGGATGGCTACACCTTC

j_call: TRBJ2-3
v_call: TRBV7-2
d_call: NA
clone_size: NA
cdr3_aa: CASSLAGGPPDTQYF
cdr3_nt: TGTGCCAGCAGCTTAGCGGGAGGCCCGCCAGATACGCAGTATTTT

j_call: TRBJ1-6
v_call: TRBV14
d_call: NA
clone_size: many
cdr3_aa: CASSQDLGSPLHF
cdr3_nt: TGTGCCAGCAGCCAAGATCTTGGTTCACCCCTCCACTTT

j_call: TRBJ2-2
v_call: TRBV6-1
d_call: NA
clone_size: few
cdr3_aa: CASSNVGTGELFF
cdr3_nt: TGTGCCAGCAGTAACGTGGGCACCGGGGAGCTGTTTTTT

j_call: TRBJ1-5
v_call: TRBV20-1
d_call: NA
clone_size: few
cdr3_aa: CSAESHYSNQPQHF
cdr3_nt: TGCAGTGCTGAGTCCCATTATAGCAATCAGCCCCAGCATTTT

j_call: TRBJ1-1
v_call: TRBV7-2
d_call: NA
clone_size: few
cdr3_aa: CASSLVAGANTEAFF
cdr3_nt: TGTGCCAGCAGCTTAGTTGCAGGAGCGAACACTGAAGCTTTCTTT

j_call: TRBJ1-1
v_call: TRBV7-9
d_call: TRBD1
clone_size: NA
cdr3_aa: CASSSTGDSTEAFF
cdr3_nt: TGTGCCAGCAGCTCCACAGGGGATTCCACTGAAGCTTTCTTT

j_call: TRBJ2-7
v_call: TRBV12-3/TRBV12-4
d_call: TRBD2
clone_size: few
cdr3_aa: CASSLTPQAGGSGYEQYF
cdr3_nt: TGTGCCAGCAGCCTTACCCCTCAGGCGGGGGGTAGTGGGTACGAGCAGTACTTC

j_call: TRBJ2-5
v_call: TRBV11-2
d_call: TRBD2
clone_size: few
cdr3_aa: CASSLGLAGGFAETQYF
cdr3_nt: TGTGCCAGCAGCCTCGGACTAGCGGGAGGGTTCGCGGAGACCCAGTACTTC

j_call: TRBJ1-1
v_call: TRBV5-1
d_call: NA
clone_size: NA
cdr3_aa: CASSLMFELPNTEAFF
cdr3_nt: TGCGCCAGCAGCTTGATGTTTGAATTACCGAACACTGAAGCTTTCTTT

j_call: TRBJ1-1
v_call: TRBV20-1
d_call: NA
clone_size: NA
cdr3_aa: CSARGQGSTEAFF
cdr3_nt: TGCAGTGCTAGAGGGCAGGGGAGCACTGAAGCTTTCTTT

j_call: TRBJ2-7
v_call: TRBV28
d_call: NA
clone_size: few
cdr3_aa: CASSLAEPFHEQYF
cdr3_nt: TGTGCCAGCAGTTTGGCTGAGCCCTTCCACGAGCAGTACTTC

j_call: TRBJ2-7
v_call: TRBV5-6
d_call: TRBD1
clone_size: few
cdr3_aa: CASSFRQGAYEQYF
cdr3_nt: TGTGCCAGCAGCTTCAGGCAGGGGGCTTACGAGCAGTACTTC

j_call: TRBJ1-2
v_call: TRBV20-1
d_call: NA
clone_size: many
cdr3_aa: CSAKEGMRYGYTF
cdr3_nt: TGCAGTGCTAAAGAGGGCATGCGTTATGGCTACACCTTC